This T cell receptor beta chain was profiled in a study of CD8+CD57+ T cells in acquired aplastic anemia (dated by TCRdb to 2016 to 2019). Broadly, across the study: On average, sorted CD4+ and CD8+ cells yielded roughly 3.4 ug of extracted DNA, with a range of roughly 0.18 to 30 ug. Healthy donor samples averaged roughly 9.9 million reads for CD4+ and about 11 million for CD8+ cells.

TCR repertoires of sorted CD4+ and CD8+ blood T cells from severe aplastic anemia patients and healthy subjects were deep-sequenced in the study. Ficoll-Paque density gradient centrifugation was used to isolate peripheral blood mononuclear cells. Before DNA extraction, CD4+ and CD8+ T cells were sorted with FACS or magnetic beads. A word on this clonotype: What this receptor recognizes is not known. No conserved phenylalanine or tryptophan is present at the end of the CDR3, so a read error is the likely explanation. The DNA is omitted, as the CDR3 cannot be located on it reliably, and the CDR3 follows TCRdb's listing.

The CDR3 is 15 amino acids long, termini counted. Based on the germline V gene, the CDR1 and CDR2 sequences are SNHLY and FYNNEI. Paper-wide results and their limitations: Between patients and healthy controls, no significant difference in CD8+ Simpson's diversity was found (P=0.060). Twenty-nine CD8+ CDR3 sequences were found to be shared between patients and controls, but these sequences appeared to be highly expressed in patients and within the immunodominant clones of the patients.

TCR beta VDJ combination and CDR3 sequence profiling used genomic DNA as the template. TCR repertoire sequencing was run on an Illumina HiSeq 2000. On the study's bioinformatics: TRBV/TRBJ rearrangement plots, CDR3 size and DJ length profiles, and Simpson's diversity index were used to assess repertoires. Whichever DNA sequence was most abundant in the deep sequencing data was defined as the immunodominant clone. CDR3 amino acid sequences were checked for sharing across subjects and were also compared against the VDJdb database and published repertoires. In TCRdb, the public reads were trimmed at Q25 with fastp and aligned with MiXCR, with productive beta chains retained. Rows with one shared CDR3 protein collapse into an entry with the most common genes and DNA. V and J calls and clone size were set by TCRdb, not the authors. The sample table holds about 420,000 distinct CDR3 sequences, of which under 80% were seen once. The ten largest clonotypes hold 3.5% to 4.5% of the sample.

The V gene is TRBV2 and the J gene is TRBJ1-2. The sequence was collected from a human donor in good health, serving as a control. The source material was sorted CD4+, CD8+, or CD8+CD57+ T cells (not recorded which) from PBMCs. This receptor has the CDR3 CASSRQGYKEQFFRP.